This entry describes one T cell receptor beta chain. This record comes from a study of T cells expressing NK-cell markers. Study context: CD3+CD56+NKG2C+, CD3+CD56+NKG2C- and CD3+CD56-NKG2C+ T cells, once sorted, supplied the TCR beta repertoires.

No DNA is given; TCRdb re-called the 5' RACE reads and lists each CDR3 protein once. The sample's table shows about 180,000 distinct CDR3 sequences. The CDR3 consists of 12 residues. Germline V gene lookup returns CDR1 DFQATT and CDR2 SNEGSKA (reference sequence). The sample taken for sequencing was blood T cells: a sorted CD56 or NKG2C T cell subset, CD4+ or CD8+ T cells, or bulk PBMC T cells (not recorded which). The chain uses TRBV20-1 and TRBJ2-5; TCRdb returns TRBD2, unconfirmable since there is no DNA. The origin of this receptor is a woman aged 18-69 years in good health. This chain's CDR3 is CRGSEGQETQYF.